The entry below gives a single T cell receptor (beta chain) sequence along with its context. This clone has a handful of counts. Its cognate antigen has yet to be identified. No clone much larger than this one lies a single base away; base qualities are absent. The sample comes from a study of blood T cell repertoires in COVID-19 (dated by TCRdb to the early 2020s). Turning to the overall study: The collaborator samples originated in the United States, Italy and Spain and spanned the acute and convalescent phases of COVID-19. The material from the prospective study consisted of cDNA or gDNA derived from T cells, B-cell-depleted T cells, or PBMCs. Deeply sampled blood TCRbeta repertoires from subjects exposed to, actively infected with, or recovered from COVID-19 were included in the dataset. A freely available public database, intended as a resource for researchers studying the immune response to SARS-CoV-2, is where the repertoires were released. The samples were drawn from the first 160 participants of the ongoing ImmuneRACE study and from 950 to 1,500 subjects provided by 6 global collaborators. A de-identified subject ID, COVID-19 status, age in years and sex were almost always included in the sample metadata. Where HLA class I and class II types were available, the types were taken from metadata supplied by the sample provider, not from assay-based typing. The investigation overall reported the following: The quantity of clinical and demographic metadata differed by source and by participant and was supplied without curation.

TCRbeta CDR3 regions were amplified from genomic DNA using the immunoSEQ Assay, a bias-controlled multiplex PCR. The original pipeline was this. The number of nucleated cells in each sample was estimated from the amplification of reference gene primers within the assay. To quantify the absolute abundance of each unique TCRbeta CDR3 rearrangement, sequence reads were collapsed and filtered. For each sample, productive Simpson clonality was calculated as the square root of Simpson's diversity index across productive rearrangements. The source is immuneACCESS, and TCRdb retained only in-frame sequences with V and J called. Part of the clones is not carried over; for the studies checked, unresolved V genes explain less than half of this, and the remainder is unexplained. D and trimming were read from the DNA, whereas the V and J calls and clone size are those reported in that table. The sample has about 290,000 clones on record, about nine tenths of them singletons. The ten largest clones capture about 3% of the sample.

Whole blood was collected in K2EDTA tubes by collaborating institutions according to the institutions' own protocols. For TCRbeta analysis, collaborator samples were shipped as frozen whole blood, as isolated PBMCs, or as DNA extracted from either sample type. Sequenced input: peripheral blood. The source is a woman in her thirties with active or convalescent COVID-19.

Here is the DNA: TGTGCCAGTAACCTCAGGGTGGATCAGCCCCAGCATTTT. This gives the protein CASNLRVDQPQHF. Here the chain combines TRBV19 and TRBJ1-5; the D region possibly corresponds to TRBD1 (5 bases align). The CDR3 goes from the cysteine to the phenylalanine over 13 residues. The entry retains the CDR3 DNA only, 39 bases that are in frame from base 1. The junction carries 12 bases between V and J, which are trimmed by 7 bases and 5 bases respectively. CDR1 LNHDA and CDR2 SQIVND are derived from the germline V gene (reference sequence).